This T cell receptor (beta chain) stems from a study of T-cell memory formation after mild COVID-19. The CDR3 extends over 14 amino acids. The germline V gene encodes CDR1 GTSNPN and CDR2 SVGIG (reference sequence). The V end was cut by 4 bases, the J end by 0 bases, with 10 bases between. The study's findings and limits: SARS-CoV-2 specificity of second-wave clones peaking day 37 was unconfirmed. Cross-reactive memory seemingly joined, as some responding clones were found in pre-infection memory.

Concerning this clonotype: Its antigen is as yet unknown.

Constant-segment primers and 5'RACE yielded cDNA libraries for TCR alpha and TCR beta, each carrying sample barcodes and UMIs. TCRdb fed the 5' RACE reads into MiXCR, producing one record per CDR3 protein. The table shows 280,000 or so distinct CDR3 sequences, with over 7% occurring only once. Sequenced: PBMCs or a T cell subset sorted from them (not recorded which). This sequence originates from a man younger than 35 who had mild COVID-19 (a few samples of this study predate the infection). Cell type and time point are not known. The chain links TRBV30 to TRBJ2-1; D may correspond to TRBD1 or TRBD2 (5 bases each). The CDR3 spells CAWNAGSSYNEQFF. In nucleotides, the CDR3 is TGTGCCTGGAATGCAGGGAGCTCCTACAATGAGCAGTTCTTC.